A single sample is the source of the 20 T cell receptor beta chains below, sequenced in a study of T-cell reconstitution after alpha-beta-depleted transplantation in children. TCRbeta library construction was performed incorporating unique molecular identifiers. Each CDR3 protein is one row after TCRdb ran MiXCR on the PCR reads. In the table there are approximately 200,000 distinct CDR3 sequences, 6.3% of which are singletons. This specimen was PBMCs, taken before TCRalphabeta/CD19-depleted stem cell transplant. The source is a girl under three years old with combined immunodeficiency, due to receive a stem cell transplant.

Many counts were recorded for this clonotype. This chain uses TRBV5-1 with TRBJ2-4, with D perhaps matching TRBD2 (6 bases). The CDR3 is 14 amino acids. Germline CDR1 reads SGHRS; CDR2 reads YFSETQ. V dropped 3 bases and J dropped 7 bases, with 14 bases sitting between them. The CDR3 coding sequence is TGCGCCAGCAGCTCGGGGGACCCAAGGAACATTCAGTACTTC. Translated: CASSSGDPRNIQYF.

This clonotype has ten or more counts. V is TRBV4-3 and J is TRBJ2-1, with 7 bases that match TRBD2. Germline CDR1 is LGHNA and CDR2 is YSLEER. The CDR3 is 14 residues long. Trimming removed 0 bases from V and 12 bases from J; junction bases left unmatched: 8. The CDR3 nucleotides read TGCGCCAGCAGCCAAGAGGAGACGACTAGCTGGCAGTTCTTC. Translated: CASSQEETTSWQFF.

This clonotype was seen many times. The rearrangement uses TRBV15 and TRBJ1-1, with 9 nucleotides matching TRBD1. Germline lookup yields CDR1 LNHNV and CDR2 YYDKDF (reference sequence). Trimming removed 0 bases from V and 3 bases from J; junction bases left unmatched: 2. This CDR3 has 15 residues. DNA for the CDR3: TGTGCCACCAGCAGAGATGGACAGGGGTACACTGAAGCTTTCTTT. It codes for CATSRDGQGYTEAFF.

In this sample, this clonotype turned up many times. V and J are TRBV6-1 and TRBJ2-2, with 9 bases fitting TRBD1. V lost 7 bases, J lost 1 base, and 4 bases stayed unmatched. Germline V CDR1 and CDR2: MNHNS, SASEGT. The CDR3 spans 15 residues. Written as DNA, the CDR3 is TGTGCCAGCACGGGGACAGGGCAGAACACCGGGGAGCTGTTTTTT. Protein product: CASTGTGQNTGELFF.

The rearrangement links TRBV4-3 to TRBJ1-3; 10 positions match TRBD1. CDR3 length: 15 amino acids. The V gene's germline CDR1 is LGHNA and CDR2 YSLEER. Trimming took 3 bases from V and 4 from J; bases not matched to a gene: 3. As DNA, the CDR3 is TGCGCCAGCAGCCACGGGACAGGGGCCGGAAACACCATATATTTT. Residues: CASSHGTGAGNTIYF.

This clonotype was observed at least ten times. J is TRBJ2-2 and V is TRBV6-2 or TRBV6-3; no clear D gene. Trimming removed 3 bases from V and 5 bases from J, with 13 bases in between. CDR1 and CDR2 from the germline V gene are MNHEY and SVGEGT. This CDR3 contains 15 residues. The CDR3 loop reads CASSYVPPGTGELFF. The DNA of the CDR3 is TGTGCCAGCAGTTATGTCCCCCCTGGGACCGGGGAGCTGTTTTTT.

This clonotype showed up many times. The CDR3 loop reads CSARAGQGRETQYF. The CDR3 nucleotides are TGCAGTGCTAGAGCCGGACAGGGACGAGAGACCCAGTACTTC. The chain joins TRBV20-1 to TRBJ2-5; 8 bases align to TRBD1. The germline V gene has CDR1 DFQATT and CDR2 SNEGSKA (reference sequence). V was pared by 1 base and J by 4 bases, with 5 bases of the junction left unmatched. The CDR3 spans 14 residues.

This clonotype was seen many times. This chain links TRBV7-8 with TRBJ2-3; weak D call: TRBD1 (5 bases). Germline V gives CDR1 SGHVS, CDR2 FQNEAQ. This CDR3 region has 15 residues. Deletions cut 1 base from V and 2 bases from J, with 10 bases between. The CDR3 bases are TGTGCCAGCAGCTTAGATCAGGGTTACACAGATACGCAGTATTTT. Translated: CASSLDQGYTDTQYF.

This clonotype was detected ten times or more. This sequence joins TRBV29-1 and TRBJ2-7; TRBD1 matches 8 bases. V lost 5 bases to trimming and J lost 3 bases; unmatched junction nucleotides: 3. There are 12 residues in the CDR3. CDR1 is SQVTM, CDR2 ANQGSEA, per germline. This CDR3 is CSVTGTGYEQYF. For the CDR3, the DNA is TGCAGCGTTACCGGGACAGGCTACGAGCAGTACTTC.

In its sample, this clonotype was seen many times. The chain combines TRBV5-1 with TRBJ2-1; D unresolved. The germline V and J ends were trimmed by 4 bases and 7 bases, with 18 bases remaining between them. This CDR3 has 15 residues. Germline V gene lookup returns CDR1 SGHRS and CDR2 YFSETQ. The chain's CDR3 is CASSPWSWLYNEQFF. The DNA for the CDR3 is TGCGCCAGCAGCCCATGGTCGTGGCTTTATAATGAGCAGTTCTTC.

In its sample, this clonotype was seen a few times. The CDR3 DNA reads TGTGCCAGCACCAGGGGGGGTCCCTACAATGAGCAGTTCTTC. Translated, it gives CASTRGGPYNEQFF. The chain joins TRBV6-1 to TRBJ2-1; D may be TRBD1 or TRBD2 (7 bases each). The CDR3 spans 14 residues. In germline, CDR1 is MNHNS, CDR2 SASEGT. V was pared by 7 bases and J by 2 bases, with 12 bases between.

This clonotype has ten or more counts. For the CDR3, the DNA is TGTGCCAGCAGTTACTCGGCAGGGGTGGGGGCTATGAACACTGAAGCTTTCTTT. Protein sequence: CASSYSAGVGAMNTEAFF. The gene calls are TRBV6-5 and TRBJ1-1, with TRBD1 as a possible D gene (6 bases). V shed 0 bases and J shed 0 bases, with 17 bases lying between them. Germline V lookup: CDR1 MNHEY, CDR2 SVGAGI. This CDR3 region has 18 residues.

This clonotype was observed at least ten times. The V call is TRBV5-1, the J call TRBJ2-7; TRBD2 matches 10 bases. The CDR3 contains 17 residues. Germline CDR1 SGHRS, CDR2 YFSETQ. V was clipped by 2 bases and J by 2 bases; unmatched bases: 10. The CDR3 DNA sequence: TGCGCCAGCAGCTTACCTCCACTAGCGGGACTCCCCTACGAGCAGTACTTC. This translates into CASSLPPLAGLPYEQYF.

At least ten counts were recorded for this clonotype. The J gene is TRBJ2-3, the V gene TRBV6-1; no clear D gene. The germline V and J ends were trimmed by 0 bases and 5 bases, with 12 bases remaining between them. The CDR3 consists of 15 residues. CDR1 is MNHNS and CDR2 is SASEGT in the germline V gene. The CDR3 DNA reads as TGTGCCAGCAGTGAAGCTTCGAGCAGAAGAGATACGCAGTATTTT. Encoded protein: CASSEASSRRDTQYF.

The chain recombines TRBV12-3 or TRBV12-4 with TRBJ2-1; D unresolved. The V end lost 3 bases, the J end lost 4 bases, and 7 bases lay between the germline ends. The CDR3 spans 13 residues. The CDR3: CASSFVRYNEQFF. The DNA of the CDR3 is TGTGCCAGCAGTTTTGTAAGGTACAATGAGCAGTTCTTC.

This clonotype was seen repeatedly, ten times or more. The chain is built from TRBV12-3 or TRBV12-4 and TRBJ2-5; 7 bases line up with TRBD2. Losses at the gene ends were 5 bases for V and 2 bases for J; bases not matched to a gene: 8. This CDR3 is built from 15 residues. The CDR3 protein is CASSAVLAVQETQYF. CDR3 nucleotide sequence: TGTGCCAGCAGTGCTGTCCTAGCGGTGCAAGAGACCCAGTACTTC.

This clonotype was counted at least ten times. J is TRBJ2-5 and V is TRBV20-1; D unclear. CDR3 size: 13 residues. CDR1 and CDR2 from the germline V gene are DFQATT and SNEGSKA (reference sequence). V gave up 2 bases and J gave up 2 bases, with 9 bases separating them. This CDR3 reads CSARPLVQETQYF. The CDR3 bases are TGCAGTGCTAGACCTCTGGTACAAGAGACCCAGTACTTC.

Points on this clonotype: This may come from a read error, since a much larger clone is one base off. The chain uses TRBV6-5 and TRBJ1-5; D gene uncertain. The CDR3 extends over 14 amino acids. Germline CDR1 reads MNHEY; CDR2 reads SVGAGI. CDR3 region: CASSYDGNNQPKHF. CDR3 DNA sequence: TGTGCCAGCAGTTATGACGGAAACAATCAGCCCAAGCATTTT.

Note on this clonotype: Just one base apart from a much larger clone, this may be a read error. The chain has TRBV27 and TRBJ1-2, with 8 bases identical to TRBD1. Germline V gene sequence: CDR1 MNHEY, CDR2 SMNVEV (reference sequence). The CDR3 is 12 amino acids. The ends lost 5 bases at V and 6 bases at J; junction bases unmatched: 2. Here the CDR3 DNA reads TGTGCCAGCAGTACAGGGGGGGATGGCTACACCTTC. It encodes CASSTGGDGYTF.

This clonotype was observed at least ten times. CDR3 DNA sequence: TGTGCCAGCAGTGCCTACAGGGGGGCGAACACCGGGGAGCTGTTTTTT. It yields the protein CASSAYRGANTGELFF. The rearrangement uses TRBV25-1 and TRBJ2-2, with 8 bases matching TRBD1. Germline values: CDR1 MGHDK, CDR2 SYGVNS. The CDR3 sequence is 16 residues long. V trimming: 4 bases; J trimming: 0 bases; junction bases outside the gene matches: 4.